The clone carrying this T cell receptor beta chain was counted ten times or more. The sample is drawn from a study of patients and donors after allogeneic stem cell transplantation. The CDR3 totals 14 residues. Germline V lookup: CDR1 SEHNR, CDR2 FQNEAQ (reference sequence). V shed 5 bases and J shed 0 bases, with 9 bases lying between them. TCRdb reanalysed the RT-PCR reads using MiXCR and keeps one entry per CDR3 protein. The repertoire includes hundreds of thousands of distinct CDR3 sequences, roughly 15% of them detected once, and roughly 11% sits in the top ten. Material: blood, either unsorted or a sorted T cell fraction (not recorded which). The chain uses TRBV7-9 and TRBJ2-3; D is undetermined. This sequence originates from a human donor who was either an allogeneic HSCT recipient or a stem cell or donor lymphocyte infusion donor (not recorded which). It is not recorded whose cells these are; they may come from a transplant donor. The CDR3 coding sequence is TGTGCCAGCAGCCCGATGACTAGCACAGATACGCAGTATTTT. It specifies CASSPMTSTDTQYF.